This TCR beta chain was sequenced during a study of cytomegalovirus exposure and HLA in healthy donors. Broader study findings: Several V segments, TRBV6-2 and TRBV6-3 among them, could not be told apart and were dropped. Previous analysis showed most TCR beta V segments were productive about 90% or about 30% of the time. In a later analysis, several top co-occurrence clusters appeared linked to parvovirus B19, influenza, CMV and Epstein-Barr virus.

Germline V lookup: CDR1 SGHDT, CDR2 YYEEEE. V was trimmed by 1 base and J by 8 bases, leaving 10 bases between them. The CDR3 loop spans 13 amino acids. The primer mix had 60 Vbeta and 13 Jbeta primers. Only in-frame clones appear in the TCRdb table, and some are missing; sequencing was by immunoSEQ multiplex PCR. This table lists about 77,000 clones. As concerns this clone: Its antigen is unidentified.

The rearrangement joins TRBV5-6 to TRBJ1-3; D remains unclear. The sample comprised PBMCs. The sequence was obtained from a man aged 45-65 years in good health and CMV-seropositive. CDR3: CASSLPGRDTIYF. The CDR3 coding sequence is TGTGCCAGCAGCTTGCCCGGTCGAGACACCATATATTTT.